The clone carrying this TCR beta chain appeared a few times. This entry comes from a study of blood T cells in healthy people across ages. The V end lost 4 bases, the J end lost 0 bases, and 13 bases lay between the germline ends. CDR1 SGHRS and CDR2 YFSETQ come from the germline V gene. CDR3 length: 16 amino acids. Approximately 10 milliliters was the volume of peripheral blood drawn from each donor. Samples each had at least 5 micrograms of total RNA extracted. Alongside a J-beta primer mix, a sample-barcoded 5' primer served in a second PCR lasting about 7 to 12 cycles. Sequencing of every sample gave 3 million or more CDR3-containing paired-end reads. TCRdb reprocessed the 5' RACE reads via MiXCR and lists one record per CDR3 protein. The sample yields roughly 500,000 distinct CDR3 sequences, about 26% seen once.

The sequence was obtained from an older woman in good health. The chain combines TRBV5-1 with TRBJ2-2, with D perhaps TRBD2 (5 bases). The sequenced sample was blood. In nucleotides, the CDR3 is TGCGCCAGCAGCCAAGGTCGGGGATCGAACACCGGGGAGCTGTTTTTT. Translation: CASSQGRGSNTGELFF.